Listed here is a single T cell receptor (beta chain). Germline V gene data show CDR1 as LNHNV and CDR2 as YYDKDF (reference sequence). The CDR3 sequence is 16 residues long. The V end lost 0 bases, the J end lost 8 bases, and 16 bases lay between the germline ends. This entry is derived from a study of OX40 agonist ivuxolimab in advanced cancers. Overall study: Clinicians treated patients with ivuxolimab, an agonistic anti-OX40 (CD134) antibody. There were three patients with partial responses, one having hepatocellular carcinoma and two cutaneous melanoma.

Only in-frame clones appear in the TCRdb table, and some are missing; sequencing was by immunoSEQ multiplex PCR. The sample has 75,000 to 100,000 clones, roughly nine tenths seen once; the top ten hold 0.5%. The clonotype originates from an adult with an advanced solid tumor such as melanoma, head and neck, liver or kidney cancer. The rearrangement joins TRBV15 to TRBJ1-4; D might be TRBD1 (6 bases). The material was CD4+ or CD8+ T cells sorted from blood, obtained in a trial of the OX40 agonist ivuxolimab. CDR3: CATSRDYRGAREKLFF. CDR3 in DNA: TGTGCCACCAGCAGAGATTATAGGGGGGCGCGCGAAAAACTGTTTTTT. The variable domain in full, with the rest retrieved from reference TRBV15 and TRBJ1-4, is DAMVIQNPRYQVTQFGKPVTLSCSQTLNHNVMYWYQQKSSQAPKLLFHYYDKDFNNEADTPDNFQSRRPNTSFCFLDIRSPGLGDTAMYLCATSRDYRGAREKLFFGSGTQLSVL.